This TCR beta chain was observed in a study of blood T cell repertoires in COVID-19. Trimming took 6 bases from V and 4 from J; bases not matched to a gene: 6. The CDR3 contains 15 residues. CDR1 and CDR2 (germline): LGHDT, YNNKEL (reference sequence). Sequencing was performed with immunoSEQ multiplex PCR; in TCRdb, only in-frame clones are kept and a portion is missing. Counted here are a few hundred thousand clones, around nine tenths occurring once; the ten biggest clones make up more than 6.5%. The sample was peripheral blood. The TCR sequence derives from a woman in her 70s with active or convalescent COVID-19. This rearrangement joins TRBV3-1 (or the pseudogene TRBV3-2) to TRBJ2-1, with 10 bases that match TRBD2. CDR3 bases: TGTGCCAGCAGTACCGGACTAGCGGCGTACAATGAGCAGTTCTTC. It codes for CASSTGLAAYNEQFF.